A selection of T cell receptor beta chains follows, all from one sample in a study of CD8 T cells in Susac syndrome. Each CDR3 protein gets one entry after TCRdb re-called the immunoSEQ multiplex PCR reads with MiXCR. The sample has 70,000 to 75,000 distinct CDR3 sequences, 93% seen once. Sequenced sample: CD4+ T cells from PBMCs. The receptor source for this set is a human donor with Susac syndrome. Each CDR3 is given with its conserved first and last residue. The D gene is left open where the match is weak. The listing skips clone size in some rows; elsewhere it reads once, few, many or a size class.

J,D,size,V,DNA,CDR3
TRBJ1-5,-,-,TRBV20-1,TGCAGTGCTTGGGGCGGGGAGGGGAGCAATCAGCCCCAGCATTTT,CSAWGGEGSNQPQHF
TRBJ1-2,-,-,TRBV14,TGTGCCAGCAGCCAAGATGGGAGGACAGTTGGCTACACCTTC,CASSQDGRTVGYTF
TRBJ2-3,TRBD2,-,TRBV5-4,TGTGCCAGCAGCTTCGCTAGCGGTACAGATACGCAGTATTTT,CASSFASGTDTQYF
TRBJ1-1,-,-,TRBV6-5,TGTGCCAGCAGTTATTACCGCCAGCTTAACACTGAAGCTTTCTTT,CASSYYRQLNTEAFF
TRBJ1-1,TRBD1,-,TRBV13,TGTGCCAGCAGCCAGGGACAGTTGAACACTGAAGCTTTCTTT,CASSQGQLNTEAFF
TRBJ2-7,TRBD1,-,TRBV18,TGTGCCAGCTCACCACGGACAGGCGATACCTACGAGCAGTACTTC,CASSPRTGDTYEQYF
TRBJ1-5,TRBD1,-,TRBV4-1,TGCGCCAGCAGCCAACTTCAAGGACAGGGAAACAATCAGCCCCAGCATTTT,CASSQLQGQGNNQPQHF
TRBJ2-1,-,-,TRBV11-2,TGTGCCAGCAGTTTGGTGAGGGGGCAGTTCTTC,CASSLVRGQFF
TRBJ1-4,-,-,TRBV7-2,TGTGCCAGCAGCTCGCAGATCGCAACTAATGAAAAACTGTTTTTT,CASSSQIATNEKLFF
TRBJ1-1,-,-,TRBV5-1,TGCGCCAGCAGCTTGGTCCAAGGCAGCACTGAAGCTTTCTTT,CASSLVQGSTEAFF
TRBJ2-7,TRBD2,-,TRBV20-1,TGCAGTGCTAGAGATGCCCAACTAGCGGGGGGGCGTTTCGACGAGCAGTACTTC,CSARDAQLAGGRFDEQYF
TRBJ2-1,-,-,TRBV11-2,TGTGCCAGCACTGACAACCGGGACAATGAGCAGTTCTTC,CASTDNRDNEQFF
TRBJ2-7,-,-,TRBV3-1,TGTGCCAGCAGCCAAGTACCGTGGGAGCAGTACTTC,CASSQVPWEQYF
TRBJ1-2,-,-,TRBV6-5,TGTGCCAGCAGTTATAACGGAATAGCCTCCTATGGCTACACCTTC,CASSYNGIASYGYTF
TRBJ2-1,TRBD1,-,TRBV6-5,TGTGCCAGCAGCTACGACAGGGGGCGCAGAAATGAGCAGTTCTTC,CASSYDRGRRNEQFF
TRBJ2-2,-,-,TRBV7-3,TGTGCCAGCAGCCCAAACTCAGTCACCGGGGAGCTGTTTTTT,CASSPNSVTGELFF
TRBJ2-7,TRBD1,-,TRBV11-2,TGTGCCAGCGGGGACAGTGTCTCCTACGAGCAGTACTTC,CASGDSVSYEQYF
TRBJ2-1,-,-,TRBV28,TGTGCCAGCAGCTCAGGTCTCCTCGAGCAGTTCTTC,CASSSGLLEQFF
TRBJ1-6,-,-,TRBV6-6,TGTGCCAGCAGCTACCGGGGTAACTCCTATAATTCACCCCTCCACTTT,CASSYRGNSYNSPLHF
TRBJ1-5,-,-,TRBV19,TGTGCCAGTAGACTAGGGGTACGAAGCAATCAGCCCCAGCATTTT,CASRLGVRSNQPQHF
TRBJ1-2,-,-,TRBV14,TGTGCCAGCAGCCCTGGGGGGGATTGGAACTATGGCTACACCTTC,CASSPGGDWNYGYTF
TRBJ2-3,-,-,TRBV6-1,TGTGCCAGCAGCGCTCTCGGGAGGGGGCGCGGGAGTACGCAGTATTTT,CASSALGRGRGSTQYF
TRBJ1-4,TRBD1,-,TRBV20-1,TGCAGTGCTAACAGGGGAGTTAATGAAAAACTGTTTTTT,CSANRGVNEKLFF
TRBJ2-5,TRBD1,-,TRBV7-8,TGTGCCAGCAGCTTAGACCGGGACAGGGGCCGGGAGACCCAGTACTTC,CASSLDRDRGRETQYF
TRBJ1-5,TRBD1,-,TRBV29-1,TGCAGCGCCGGGACAGGGCCAAATCAGCCCCAGCATTTT,CSAGTGPNQPQHF
TRBJ1-1,-,-,TRBV6-5,TGTGCCACCGGGGAATTTTTGAACACTGAAGCTTTCTTT,CATGEFLNTEAFF
TRBJ1-1,-,few,TRBV7-2,TGTGCCAGCAGCTTAAGGGGAATGAACACTGAAGCTTTCTTT,CASSLRGMNTEAFF
TRBJ2-5,TRBD1,-,TRBV5-4,TGTGCCAGCAGCTTGGACAGGGGAGAGACCCAGTACTTC,CASSLDRGETQYF
TRBJ1-5,-,-,TRBV20-1,TGCAGTGCCGTTGCGGGCAATCAGCCCCAGCATTTT,CSAVAGNQPQHF
TRBJ2-1,TRBD2,-,TRBV7-9,TGTGCCAGCAGCCCGAGTCGGACTAGCGTGAATGAGCAGTTCTTC,CASSPSRTSVNEQFF
TRBJ1-2,TRBD1,-,TRBV5-4,TGTGCCAGCAGCTCGCCGACAGGGATTGGCGGCTATGGCTACACCTTC,CASSSPTGIGGYGYTF
TRBJ1-1,-,-,TRBV20-1,TGCAGTGCTAGTCTCAGGTGGAACACTGAAGCTTTCTTT,CSASLRWNTEAFF
TRBJ2-2,TRBD1,-,TRBV4-2,TGTGCCAGCAGCCTGGCCGGGACAGGGGGCACCGGGGAGCTGTTTTTT,CASSLAGTGGTGELFF
TRBJ1-1,-,-,TRBV18,TGTGCCAGCTCACCTTCCGGGGGAGAAGCTTTCTTT,CASSPSGGEAFF
TRBJ1-2,-,-,TRBV2,TGTGCCAGCAGTGTAGACAGGAGCTATGGCTACACCTTC,CASSVDRSYGYTF
TRBJ1-1,-,-,TRBV6-2/TRBV6-3,TGTGCCAGCAGTTACACGACAGTAAACACTGAAGCTTTCTTT,CASSYTTVNTEAFF
TRBJ2-3,-,-,TRBV18,TGTGCCAGCTCACCGGACCGAGGAGATACGCAGTATTTT,CASSPDRGDTQYF
TRBJ1-6,-,once,TRBV20-1,TGCAGTGTCAAGGGTCTTAGGGATTCACCCCTCCACTTT,CSVKGLRDSPLHF
TRBJ1-3,TRBD1,-,TRBV19,TGTGCCAGTAGTCCTGGGACAGTTGGAAACACCATATATTTT,CASSPGTVGNTIYF
TRBJ1-1,TRBD1,-,TRBV20-1,TGCAGTGCTACCCGACAGGGAGTGAACACTGAAGCTTTCTTT,CSATRQGVNTEAFF
TRBJ2-1,-,-,TRBV7-9,TGTGCCAGCAGCAATTGGGACTCCTTGAATGAGCAGTTCTTC,CASSNWDSLNEQFF
TRBJ2-7,-,-,TRBV11-2,TGTGCCAGCAGCCAGAACAGGGAGAGCTCCTACGAGCAGTACTTC,CASSQNRESSYEQYF
TRBJ2-7,-,-,TRBV19,TGTGCCAGTAGTATACCGGGCGGTATCCCCCCCTACGAGCAGTACTTC,CASSIPGGIPPYEQYF
TRBJ2-1,TRBD1,-,TRBV6-5,TGTGCCAGCAGCAGGGACAGGGGCGGTGAGCAGTTCTTC,CASSRDRGGEQFF
TRBJ2-7,-,-,TRBV6-5,TGTGCCAGCAGTTATTCGCGGGGCAACTACGAGCAGTACTTC,CASSYSRGNYEQYF
TRBJ2-5,-,once,TRBV3-1,TGTGCCAGCCAGAGAGCGCCAGGGTCAGAGACCCAGTACTTC,CASQRAPGSETQYF
TRBJ1-5,-,-,TRBV18,TGTGCCAGCTCACCATCCTACAGGGGCAATCAGCCCCAGCATTTT,CASSPSYRGNQPQHF
TRBJ2-5,-,-,TRBV9,TGTGCCAGCAGCGTCCTCGGGGGAGTTGAGACCCAGTACTTC,CASSVLGGVETQYF
TRBJ2-3,-,-,TRBV18,TGTGCCAGCTCACCAGAGAGAGATACGCAGTATTTT,CASSPERDTQYF